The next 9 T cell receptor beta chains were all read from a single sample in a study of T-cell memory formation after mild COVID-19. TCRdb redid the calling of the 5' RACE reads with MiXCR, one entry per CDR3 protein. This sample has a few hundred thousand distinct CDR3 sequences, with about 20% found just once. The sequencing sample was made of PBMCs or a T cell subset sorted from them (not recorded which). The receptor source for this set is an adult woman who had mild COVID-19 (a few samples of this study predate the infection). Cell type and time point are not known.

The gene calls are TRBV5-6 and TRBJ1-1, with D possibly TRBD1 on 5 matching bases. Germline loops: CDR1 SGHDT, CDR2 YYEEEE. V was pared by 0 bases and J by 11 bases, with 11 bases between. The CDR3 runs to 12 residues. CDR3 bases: TGTGCCAGCAGCTTGGGGACACGAGGGGCTTTCTTT. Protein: CASSLGTRGAFF.

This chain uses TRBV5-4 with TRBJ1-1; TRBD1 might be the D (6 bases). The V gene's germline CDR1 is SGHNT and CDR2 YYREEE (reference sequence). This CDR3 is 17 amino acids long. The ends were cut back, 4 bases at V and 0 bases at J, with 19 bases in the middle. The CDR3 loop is CASSLGGRGFMNTEAFF. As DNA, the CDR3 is TGTGCCAGCAGCCTCGGTGGCAGGGGATTCATGAACACTGAAGCTTTCTTT.

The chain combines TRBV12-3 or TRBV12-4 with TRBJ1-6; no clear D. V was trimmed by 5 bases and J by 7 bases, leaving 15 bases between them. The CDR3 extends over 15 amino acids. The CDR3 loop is CASSPRRARNSPLHF. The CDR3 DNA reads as TGTGCCAGCAGTCCCAGACGTGCCCGCAATTCACCCCTCCACTTT.

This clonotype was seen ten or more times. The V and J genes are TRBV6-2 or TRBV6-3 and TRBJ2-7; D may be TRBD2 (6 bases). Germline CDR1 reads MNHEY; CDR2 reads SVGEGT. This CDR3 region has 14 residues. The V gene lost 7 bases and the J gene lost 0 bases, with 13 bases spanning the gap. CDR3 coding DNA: TGTGCCAGCACCGGCGGAGGGAGCTCCTACGAGCAGTACTTC. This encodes CASTGGGSSYEQYF.

In DNA form, the CDR3 reads TGTGCCAGCAGCTTAGAGGACGCCGAATACAATGAGCAGTTCTTC. Protein sequence: CASSLEDAEYNEQFF. The chain joins TRBV7-9 to TRBJ2-1; D unclear. The length of the CDR3 is 15 residues. Trimming removed 1 base at V and 4 bases at J, with 11 bases between. CDR1 and CDR2 (germline): SEHNR, FQNEAQ (reference sequence).

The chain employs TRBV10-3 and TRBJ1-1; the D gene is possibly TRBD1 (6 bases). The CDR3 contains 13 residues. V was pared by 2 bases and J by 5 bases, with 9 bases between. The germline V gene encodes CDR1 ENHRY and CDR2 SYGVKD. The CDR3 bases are TGTGCCATCAGTGAGGAGGGGGGTACTGAAGCTTTCTTT. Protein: CAISEEGGTEAFF.

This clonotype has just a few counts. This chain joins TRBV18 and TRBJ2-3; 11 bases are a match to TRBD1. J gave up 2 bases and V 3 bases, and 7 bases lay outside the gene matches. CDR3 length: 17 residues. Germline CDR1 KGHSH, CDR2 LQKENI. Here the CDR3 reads CASSPPGTGGTTDTQYF. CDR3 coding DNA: TGTGCCAGCTCACCTCCCGGGACAGGGGGTACCACAGATACGCAGTATTTT.

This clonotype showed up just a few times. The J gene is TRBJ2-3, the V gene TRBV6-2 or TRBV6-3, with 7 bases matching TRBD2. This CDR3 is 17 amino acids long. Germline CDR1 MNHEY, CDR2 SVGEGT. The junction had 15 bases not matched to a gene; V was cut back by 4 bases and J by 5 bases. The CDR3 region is CASSSTRWSGTLDTQYF. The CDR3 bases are TGTGCCAGCAGTTCCACCAGGTGGAGCGGGACGTTAGATACGCAGTATTTT.

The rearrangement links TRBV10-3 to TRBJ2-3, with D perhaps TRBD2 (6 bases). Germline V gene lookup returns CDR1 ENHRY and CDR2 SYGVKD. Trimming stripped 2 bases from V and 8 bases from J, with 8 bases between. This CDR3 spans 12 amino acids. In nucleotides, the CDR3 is TGTGCCATCAGTGAGGGGGGAGGTACGCAGTATTTT. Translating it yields CAISEGGGTQYF.